This is a list of T cell receptor beta chains from one sample in a study of CD8+CD57+ T cells in acquired aplastic anemia. MiXCR, run by TCRdb on the reads, gives a single entry per CDR3 protein. This sample has around 130,000 distinct CDR3 sequences, with about 60% found just once. Material for sequencing was sorted CD4+, CD8+, or CD8+CD57+ T cells (not recorded which) from PBMCs. Every receptor here comes from a human donor with aplastic anemia. Each CDR3 is given without its conserved first and last residue. Fields, in order: V gene, J gene, clone size, CDR3 protein. Clone size is given for some rows only: seen once, a few or many times, or a class if the clone is expanded.

v_gene: TRBV6-1; j_gene: TRBJ1-2; abundance: -; CDR3aa: ASSPDGNLNYGYT
v_gene: TRBV7-8; j_gene: TRBJ1-2; abundance: few; CDR3aa: ASSLAGGKVL
v_gene: TRBV5-4; j_gene: TRBJ2-7; abundance: many; CDR3aa: ASSLGFAGVSSYEQY
v_gene: TRBV25-1; j_gene: TRBJ1-6; abundance: -; CDR3aa: ASSEMGQYNSPLH
v_gene: TRBV2; j_gene: TRBJ2-3; abundance: -; CDR3aa: ASSPGTAFGTDTQY
v_gene: TRBV19; j_gene: TRBJ1-5; abundance: -; CDR3aa: ASSAQGDQPQH
v_gene: TRBV11-2; j_gene: TRBJ2-1; abundance: -; CDR3aa: ASSLEGTSGSSTLREQF
v_gene: TRBV7-4; j_gene: TRBJ2-1; abundance: -; CDR3aa: ASSLGLSSSYNEQF
v_gene: TRBV2; j_gene: TRBJ2-5; abundance: -; CDR3aa: ASTGPTPDNETQY
v_gene: TRBV15; j_gene: TRBJ2-3; abundance: few; CDR3aa: ATSRDYRNTDTQY
v_gene: TRBV24-1; j_gene: TRBJ2-3; abundance: -; CDR3aa: ATSDLNGRATDTQY
v_gene: TRBV19; j_gene: TRBJ1-2; abundance: -; CDR3aa: ASSTEGGRYT
v_gene: TRBV7-8; j_gene: TRBJ1-2; abundance: -; CDR3aa: ASSRTGTVMFYGYT
v_gene: TRBV19; j_gene: TRBJ1-5; abundance: -; CDR3aa: ASSMFNQPQH
v_gene: TRBV15; j_gene: TRBJ1-1; abundance: -; CDR3aa: ATSSGGRTEAF
v_gene: TRBV20-1; j_gene: TRBJ2-3; abundance: -; CDR3aa: SAETAGGPMDTQY
v_gene: TRBV7-9; j_gene: TRBJ1-2; abundance: -; CDR3aa: ASSRPTTEGYT
v_gene: TRBV25-1; j_gene: TRBJ2-2; abundance: once; CDR3aa: AGRLAGPNTGELF
v_gene: TRBV7-2; j_gene: TRBJ2-7; abundance: -; CDR3aa: ASSFGGSSRYEQY
v_gene: TRBV13; j_gene: TRBJ1-2; abundance: -; CDR3aa: ASSLVPGNYGYT
v_gene: TRBV15; j_gene: TRBJ2-6; abundance: -; CDR3aa: ATGSTRTGGRTEA
v_gene: TRBV20-1; j_gene: TRBJ2-2; abundance: -; CDR3aa: SARLGDTGELF
v_gene: TRBV25-1; j_gene: -; abundance: -; CDR3aa: ASTRTGLGEAF
v_gene: TRBV7-3; j_gene: TRBJ2-5; abundance: -; CDR3aa: ASSPYEREKETQY
v_gene: TRBV15; j_gene: TRBJ2-1; abundance: -; CDR3aa: ATSRPGGNRDEQF
v_gene: TRBV2; j_gene: TRBJ2-7; abundance: many; CDR3aa: ASLGGPYEQY
v_gene: TRBV6-5; j_gene: TRBJ2-3; abundance: -; CDR3aa: ASSLRGGAADTQY
v_gene: TRBV27; j_gene: TRBJ1-1; abundance: many; CDR3aa: ASSSGVNTEAF
v_gene: TRBV9; j_gene: TRBJ2-3; abundance: -; CDR3aa: ASSVELAGGPGTDTQY
v_gene: TRBV5-1; j_gene: TRBJ2-7; abundance: many; CDR3aa: ASSLAAGSYEQY
v_gene: TRBV4-1; j_gene: TRBJ2-7; abundance: -; CDR3aa: ASSRYGLAGVSYEQY
v_gene: TRBV7-3; j_gene: TRBJ2-7; abundance: -; CDR3aa: ASSLREGGEQY
v_gene: TRBV30; j_gene: TRBJ1-1; abundance: -; CDR3aa: AWSVLSGTEAF
v_gene: TRBV10-1; j_gene: TRBJ1-6; abundance: -; CDR3aa: ASNNGYNSPLH
v_gene: TRBV7-9; j_gene: TRBJ2-7; abundance: many; CDR3aa: ASSLTGQLSEQY
v_gene: TRBV7-6; j_gene: TRBJ2-1; abundance: -; CDR3aa: ASSSDKVKF
v_gene: TRBV4-1; j_gene: TRBJ1-1; abundance: -; CDR3aa: ASSQGANMNTEAF
v_gene: TRBV19; j_gene: TRBJ1-2; abundance: -; CDR3aa: ASSPTPLGNYGYT
v_gene: TRBV6-5; j_gene: TRBJ2-7; abundance: many; CDR3aa: ASSYHGPYEQY
v_gene: TRBV4-1; j_gene: TRBJ2-3; abundance: -; CDR3aa: ASNQDQGGGTDTQY
v_gene: TRBV20-1; j_gene: TRBJ2-3; abundance: -; CDR3aa: SAISEVTQY
v_gene: TRBV10-3; j_gene: TRBJ1-4; abundance: -; CDR3aa: AIRGDSNEKLF
v_gene: TRBV7-8; j_gene: TRBJ2-5; abundance: -; CDR3aa: ASRDLGGETQY
v_gene: TRBV7-6; j_gene: TRBJ2-5; abundance: -; CDR3aa: ASSFAPKTSGGALWQETQY
v_gene: TRBV7-2; j_gene: TRBJ1-3; abundance: -; CDR3aa: ASSLGPGPGNTIY
v_gene: TRBV2; j_gene: TRBJ1-2; abundance: -; CDR3aa: ASSPGLNYGYT
v_gene: TRBV20-1; j_gene: TRBJ2-3; abundance: few; CDR3aa: SARDTLAGSTDTQY
v_gene: TRBV10-1; j_gene: TRBJ2-7; abundance: -; CDR3aa: ASGYGVGEQY
v_gene: TRBV12-5; j_gene: TRBJ1-6; abundance: -; CDR3aa: ASGPGSGGPLH
v_gene: TRBV2; j_gene: TRBJ1-6; abundance: -; CDR3aa: ASSGTWGSPLH
v_gene: TRBV29-1; j_gene: TRBJ2-2; abundance: -; CDR3aa: SVDTAGQTGELF
v_gene: TRBV6-1; j_gene: TRBJ2-1; abundance: -; CDR3aa: ASSYFSSDNEQF
v_gene: TRBV4-1; j_gene: TRBJ2-2; abundance: -; CDR3aa: ASSQDPATGELF
v_gene: TRBV12-3/TRBV12-4; j_gene: TRBJ2-5; abundance: many; CDR3aa: ASSLQGQETQY